Each of the 18 T cell receptor beta chains below was sequenced from the same sample in a study of breast tumors, draining lymph nodes, adjacent tissues. TCRdb redid the calling of the multiplex PCR reads with MiXCR, one entry per CDR3 protein. The repertoire includes about 230,000 distinct CDR3 sequences, about 30% of them detected once, and 1.2% to 1.5% sits in the top ten. The lymph nodes were axillary draining lymph nodes from breast cancer patients. Sequenced input: axillary lymph node tissue. Receptors originate from a female donor with breast cancer. Some clones in this sample may be carry-over from other donors' samples.

Points on this clonotype: The CDR3 does not close with the conserved phenylalanine or tryptophan, likely indicating a read error. The DNA is left out, because the CDR3 cannot be placed on it with certainty; the CDR3 is given as TCRdb lists it. The gene calls are TRBV20-1 and TRBJ2-5; TRBD1, the table's D call, was not compared with the DNA. The CDR3 numbers 12 amino acids, ends counted. Germline V gene data show CDR1 as DFQATT and CDR2 as SNEGSKA (reference sequence). CDR3 sequence reads: CSAIRTGKRPST.

This chain links TRBV27 with TRBJ2-3, with 8 bases identical to TRBD2. This CDR3 is 14 amino acids long. V lost 3 bases and J lost 9; bases outside the gene matches: 8. In germline, CDR1 is MNHEY, CDR2 SMNVEV (reference sequence). CDR3 sequence: CASSFSGRRKTQYF. The CDR3 coding sequence is TGTGCCAGCAGTTTCAGCGGGAGAAGGAAGACGCAGTATTTT.

This clonotype was observed a few times. One end of the junction does not line up with germline, which may come from a read error. The chain has TRBV6-6 and TRBJ2-1, with 8 bases lining up with TRBD2. CDR3 length equals 15 residues. Germline lookup yields CDR1 MNHNY and CDR2 SVGAGI (reference sequence). This CDR3 is CASSAVLAGHNEQFF. The DNA of the CDR3 is TGCGCCAGCAGTGCGGTCCTAGCGGGCCACAATGAGCAGTTCTTC.

Many counts were recorded for this clonotype. V is TRBV14 and J is TRBJ2-3; 8 positions match TRBD2. CDR1 is SGHDN and CDR2 is FVKESK in the germline V gene. J was trimmed by 6 bases and V by 5 bases; bases with no gene match: 10. The CDR3 totals 15 residues. The CDR3 DNA reads as TGTGCCAGCAGCTACAATATAGCGGGACGCGATACGCAGTATTTT. Translated: CASSYNIAGRDTQYF.

Notes on this clonotype: A clone one base away is much larger, so this may be a read error. This chain links TRBV6-5 with TRBJ2-3; tentatively, D is TRBD2 (5 bases). Germline CDR1 reads MNHEY; CDR2 reads SVGAGI. CDR3 size: 14 residues. CDR3 protein: CTSSYSRTLDTQYF. CDR3 sequence (DNA): TGTACCAGCAGTTACTCCCGGACTTTAGATACGCAGTATTTT.

This clonotype was observed a handful of times. The chain employs TRBV28 and TRBJ2-5; either TRBD1 or TRBD2 may fit D (5 bases each). The CDR3 consists of 16 residues. Trimming pared 2 bases from V and 0 bases from J, leaving 13 bases between. The germline V gene has CDR1 MDHEN and CDR2 SYDVKM. The CDR3 here is CASSLGGSAYQETQYF. CDR3 nucleotides: TGTGCCAGCAGTTTAGGGGGTTCAGCGTACCAAGAGACCCAGTACTTC.

The J gene is TRBJ2-1, the V gene TRBV11-2, with D tentatively TRBD2 (5 bases). This CDR3 is built from 15 residues. The V gene lost 2 bases and the J gene lost 8 bases, with 16 bases spanning the gap. Germline V gene data show CDR1 as SGHAT and CDR2 as FQNNGV. CDR3 sequence (DNA): TGTGCCAGCAGCTTATGGGATAGTGGGAGCGATGAGCAGTTCTTC. This gives the protein CASSLWDSGSDEQFF.

This clonotype was found many times. The rearrangement joins TRBV5-1 to TRBJ2-5; D is unclear. Germline CDR1 and CDR2: SGHRS and YFSETQ. The CDR3 covers 15 residues. Trimming left V 0 bases short and J 2 bases short, with 11 bases between. The CDR3 sequence: CASSLESSLQETQYF. The CDR3 DNA sequence: TGCGCCAGCAGCTTGGAGAGCTCATTGCAAGAGACCCAGTACTTC.

This rearrangement joins TRBV9 to TRBJ1-2; 8 bases align to TRBD1. The V gene end was trimmed by 5 bases and the J gene end by 4 bases; junction bases not matched to a gene: 4. In germline, CDR1 is SGDLS, CDR2 YYNGEE. This CDR3 comprises 13 residues. The chain's CDR3 is CASSGQGAYGYTF. The DNA of the CDR3 is TGTGCCAGCAGTGGACAGGGTGCCTATGGCTACACCTTC.

For this clonotype: Since a much larger clone is just one base distant, this may be a read error. The rearrangement links TRBV20-1 to TRBJ1-5; maybe TRBD1 (6 bases). The germline CDR1 and CDR2 sequences are DFQATT and SNEGSKA (reference sequence). Trimming took off 6 bases at V and 9 bases at J, with 21 bases between the two ends. The CDR3 covers 14 residues. This CDR3 is CSAGVRGAGPPQHF. In DNA form, the CDR3 reads TGCAGTGCAGGTGTCCGGGGGGCGGGTCCGCCCCAGCATTTT.

This clonotype has a count of ten or more. The genes are TRBV5-1 and TRBJ2-2; 10 bases match TRBD2. This CDR3 contains 15 residues. Per germline, CDR1 SGHRS and CDR2 YFSETQ. V was clipped by 1 base and J by 5 bases; unmatched bases: 2. Here the CDR3 reads CASSLLAGGTGELFF. The CDR3 DNA reads TGCGCCAGCAGCTTGTTAGCGGGAGGTACCGGGGAGCTGTTTTTT.

This clonotype was found many times. The genes are TRBV20-1 and TRBJ1-2, with TRBD1 matching over 9 bases. The CDR3 totals 14 residues. Germline trimming cut 2 bases from V and 7 bases from J; bases unmatched to any gene: 8. Germline CDR1 and CDR2: DFQATT and SNEGSKA (reference sequence). CDR3 protein: CSARNFDRGGGYTF. The CDR3 DNA follows: TGCAGTGCTAGAAATTTCGACAGGGGGGGTGGCTACACCTTC.

Ten or more counts support this clonotype. The chain is built from TRBV19 and TRBJ1-2; no definite D call. Germline lookup yields CDR1 LNHDA and CDR2 SQIVND (reference sequence). With 3 bases removed from V and 4 bases from J, the gap between germline ends came to 12 bases. The CDR3 spans 14 residues. CDR3 sequence reads: CASSILGGGYGYTF. CDR3 in DNA: TGTGCCAGTAGTATTTTAGGTGGAGGCTATGGCTACACCTTC.

The V gene is TRBV12-3 or TRBV12-4, the J gene TRBJ1-2; D is unresolved. The CDR3 loop spans 15 amino acids. V was clipped by 6 bases and J by 5 bases, with 19 bases between them. CDR3 loop: CASSFVVLDEYGYTF. The CDR3 DNA follows: TGTGCCAGCAGCTTCGTAGTTCTGGACGAGTATGGCTACACCTTC.

This clonotype was recorded at least ten times. The gene calls are TRBV4-2 and TRBJ2-5, with D maybe TRBD2 (6 bases). The germline gives CDR1 LGHNA, CDR2 YNFKEQ. Trimming pared 0 bases from V and 0 bases from J, leaving 14 bases between. This CDR3 is built from 17 residues. CDR3 coding DNA: TGTGCCAGCAGCCAAGAAGGAGGGCTTTCGTACCAAGAGACCCAGTACTTC. It specifies CASSQEGGLSYQETQYF.

This clonotype was counted only a few times. It may be a read error: a sequence one base away is much more abundant. The genes are TRBV20-1 and TRBJ2-2, with TRBD2 matching 7 bases. Germline V CDR1 and CDR2: DFQATT, SNEGSKA (reference sequence). V lost 0 bases to trimming and J lost 5 bases; unmatched junction nucleotides: 9. The CDR3 is 16 amino acids. The CDR3 region is CSARDDGRLSTGELFF. DNA of the CDR3: TGCAGTGCTAGAGATGACGGGAGGCTTTCTACCGGGGAGCTGTTTTTT.

Details on this clonotype: A much larger clone differs from this one at a single base, so this may be a read error. The chain has TRBV6-1 and TRBJ1-4; D gene unclear. Trimming shortened V by 5 bases and J by 9 bases, and 16 bases separated the two germline ends. The germline V gene has CDR1 MNHNS and CDR2 SASEGT. This CDR3 has 14 residues. The CDR3 region has the DNA TGTGCCAGCAGTTACTCGCGGACCCATAAAAAACTGTTTTTT. It encodes CASSYSRTHKKLFF.

This clonotype occurred many times. The chain is built from TRBV19 and TRBJ2-3; TRBD2 aligns across 16 bases. CDR1 is LNHDA, CDR2 SQIVND, per germline (reference sequence). After removal of 4 bases from V and 6 bases from J, the junction contained 1 base not matched to a gene. CDR3 length: 15 residues. CDR3 sequence (DNA): TGTGCCAGTAGTAAGGGACTAGCGGGAGGGGATACGCAGTATTTT. This translates into CASSKGLAGGDTQYF. Variable domain in full (rest from reference TRBV19 and TRBJ2-3): DGGITQSPKYLFRKEGQNVTLSCEQNLNHDAMYWYRQDPGQGLRLIYYSQIVNDFQKGDIAEGYSVSREKKESFPLTVTSAQKNPTAFYLCASSKGLAGGDTQYFGPGTRLTVL.